These 18 T cell receptor beta chains share one sample of origin, sequenced in a study of OX40 agonist ivuxolimab in advanced cancers. Clones were sequenced by immunoSEQ multiplex PCR, and TCRdb holds only the in-frame ones, with some missing. This table holds over 55,000 clones, about 84% found once. This specimen consisted of CD4+ or CD8+ T cells sorted from blood, obtained in a trial of the OX40 agonist ivuxolimab. All receptors derive from an adult with an advanced solid tumor such as melanoma, head and neck, liver or kidney cancer.

This sequence joins TRBV6-1 and TRBJ1-1; D remains ambiguous. CDR3 length: 14 residues. Between the trimmed V and J ends, which lost 2 bases and 0 bases, there was a span of 7 bases. Per germline, CDR1 MNHNS and CDR2 SASEGT. The CDR3 DNA reads as TGTGCCAGCAGTGAACGCGCAGTGAACACTGAAGCTTTCTTT. This codes for CASSERAVNTEAFF.

This chain links TRBV9 with TRBJ2-5; perhaps TRBD2 as D (6 bases). Trimming shortened V by 0 bases and J by 5 bases, and 14 bases separated the two germline ends. Looked up from germline, CDR1 is SGDLS and CDR2 is YYNGEE. The CDR3 runs to 15 residues. In nucleotides, the CDR3 is TGTGCCAGCAGCGTAGCGGATGTTGGGGGGGAGACCCAGTACTTC. Protein product: CASSVADVGGETQYF.

This chain joins TRBV5-4 and TRBJ1-3, with no clear D. V dropped 4 bases and J dropped 0 bases, with 8 bases sitting between them. The germline CDR1 and CDR2 sequences are SGHNT and YYREEE (reference sequence). The CDR3 runs 14 residues. CDR3 in DNA: TGTGCCAGCAGCCTACAGAACTCTGGAAACACCATATATTTT. Its protein product is CASSLQNSGNTIYF.

The rearrangement links TRBV2 to TRBJ2-3; 10 nucleotides match TRBD1. Per the germline V gene, CDR1 is SNHLY and CDR2 is FYNNEI. J gave up 2 bases and V 8 bases, and 4 bases lay outside the gene matches. The CDR3 has 14 residues. In DNA form, the CDR3 reads TGTGCCAGCCAGACAGGGGGCTACACAGATACGCAGTATTTT. Protein product: CASQTGGYTDTQYF.

This clone was observed a few times. The CDR3 bases are TGTGCCAGCAGCCCAAGTGCGACTAGCGGGAGCAATGAGCAGTTCTTC. Its protein product is CASSPSATSGSNEQFF. The chain recombines TRBV7-2 with TRBJ2-1, with 12 bases matching TRBD2. Germline V gives CDR1 SGHTA, CDR2 FQGNSA. Trimming removed 5 bases from V and 6 bases from J; junction bases left unmatched: 8. This CDR3 has 16 residues. The entire variable domain, with the rest obtained from reference TRBV7-2 and TRBJ2-1, is as follows: GAGVSQSPSNKVTEKGKDVELRCDPISGHTALYWYRQSLGQGLEFLIYFQGNSAPDKSGLPSDRFSAERTGGSVSTLTIQRTQQEDSAVYLCASSPSATSGSNEQFFGPGTRLTVL.

V and J are TRBV10-3 and TRBJ2-3, with D possibly called TRBD1 or TRBD2 (7 bases each). Trimming removed 8 bases from V and 3 bases from J, with 18 bases in between. This CDR3 spans 15 amino acids. Germline CDR1 and CDR2: ENHRY and SYGVKD. In nucleotides, the CDR3 is TGTGCCATCGGCCAGGGAGGGGGCTCAACAGATACGCAGTATTTT. Encoded protein: CAIGQGGGSTDTQYF.

The rearrangement joins TRBV10-3 to TRBJ2-2; 9 bases fit TRBD2. From germline, CDR1 is ENHRY and CDR2 SYGVKD. The CDR3 length is 17 residues. With 6 bases clipped from V and 0 bases from J, the junction kept 8 bases outside the gene matches. Here the CDR3 reads CAIRISGSFTNTGELFF. DNA for the CDR3: TGTGCCATCAGGATTAGCGGGAGTTTTACGAACACCGGGGAGCTGTTTTTT.

The V and J genes are TRBV28 and TRBJ2-3; 12 bases agree with TRBD2. This CDR3 spans 16 amino acids. The germline CDR1 and CDR2 sequences are MDHEN and SYDVKM. Unmatched junction bases numbered 7, after V lost 4 bases and J lost 5 bases. The CDR3 sequence: CASSSPSGRAGDTQYF. The CDR3 nucleotides read TGTGCCAGCAGTTCCCCTAGCGGGAGGGCCGGAGATACGCAGTATTTT.

The V gene is TRBV6-6, the J gene TRBJ2-7; 9 nucleotides match TRBD2. There are 14 residues in the CDR3. Germline trimming cut 0 bases from V and 12 bases from J; bases unmatched to any gene: 9. Germline V gives CDR1 MNHNY, CDR2 SVGAGI (reference sequence). CDR3 in amino acids: CASSYSGTSRTAYF. Here the CDR3 DNA reads TGTGCCAGCAGTTACTCGGGGACTAGCCGTACAGCGTACTTC.

The chain is built from TRBV13 and TRBJ2-7, with D perhaps given as TRBD1 or TRBD2 (5 bases each). Germline V CDR1 and CDR2: PRHDT, FYEKMQ (reference sequence). The CDR3 covers 15 residues. Deletions cut 5 bases from V and 4 bases from J, with 18 bases between. CDR3 protein: CASSPRDEAVYEQYF. The CDR3 nucleotides are TGTGCCAGCAGCCCACGGGACGAGGCGGTGTACGAGCAGTACTTC.

This rearrangement joins TRBV27 to TRBJ2-3, with 9 bases identical to TRBD2. V trimming: 4 bases; J trimming: 4 bases; junction bases outside the gene matches: 3. This CDR3 contains 14 residues. Germline V gene lookup returns CDR1 MNHEY and CDR2 SMNVEV (reference sequence). The CDR3 region is CASSWGLAADTQYF. Here the CDR3 DNA reads TGTGCCAGCAGTTGGGGACTAGCAGCAGATACGCAGTATTTT.

In its sample, this clone was seen a few times. This chain connects TRBV6-6 to TRBJ1-2; no clear D gene. V lost 5 bases to trimming and J lost 0 bases, with 13 bases between them. This CDR3 spans 15 amino acids. Germline values: CDR1 MNHNY, CDR2 SVGAGI (reference sequence). CDR3: CASSPRRQANYGYTF. CDR3 nucleotides: TGTGCCAGCAGTCCCCGACGGCAAGCTAACTATGGCTACACCTTC.

This clone has more than one count but fewer than ten. The sample contains more than one DNA sequence encoding this CDR3. The chain joins TRBV29-1 to TRBJ2-3, with D possibly matching TRBD2 (5 bases). The length of the CDR3 is 13 residues. V lost 3 bases to trimming and J lost 1 base, with 8 bases between them. CDR1 SQVTM and CDR2 ANQGSEA come from the germline V gene. The CDR3 bases are TGCAGCGTTGATGAGGGAGGCACAGATACGCAGTATTTT. Its translation: CSVDEGGTDTQYF.

The chain links TRBV15 to TRBJ2-1; TRBD2 matches at 8 bases. Germline trimming cut 8 bases from V and 5 bases from J; bases unmatched to any gene: 11. The CDR3 has 15 residues. The V gene's germline CDR1 is LNHNV and CDR2 YYDKDF (reference sequence). In DNA, the CDR3 is TGTGCCACCGCCTGGCCGGGACTAGGACACAATGAGCAGTTCTTC. Residues: CATAWPGLGHNEQFF.

This rearrangement joins TRBV29-1 to TRBJ2-1, with TRBD1 matching over 7 bases. CDR1 SQVTM and CDR2 ANQGSEA come from the germline V gene. J was trimmed by 4 bases and V by 6 bases; bases with no gene match: 12. The length of the CDR3 is 15 residues. The CDR3 bases are TGCAGCGTCACGGACAGGATGGGGCATTACAATGAGCAGTTCTTC. The encoded protein is CSVTDRMGHYNEQFF.

This clone came up once. This sequence joins TRBV7-2 and TRBJ1-2, with TRBD1 matching over 7 bases. V gave up 6 bases and J gave up 3 bases; unmatched junction bases: 10. The CDR3 length is 15 residues. CDR1 SGHTA and CDR2 FQGNSA come from the germline V gene. The CDR3 protein is CASSQGGAQDYGYTF. For the CDR3, the DNA is TGTGCCAGCAGTCAGGGGGGGGCGCAGGACTATGGCTACACCTTC.

The rearrangement uses TRBV7-9 and TRBJ2-3; TRBD1 matches at 8 bases. V lost 4 bases and J lost 5; bases outside the gene matches: 5. The CDR3 totals 14 residues. Germline V CDR1 and CDR2: SEHNR, FQNEAQ (reference sequence). CDR3 sequence (DNA): TGTGCCAGCAGCTCCCAGGGGGCTGGAGATACGCAGTATTTT. This encodes CASSSQGAGDTQYF. Combining the CDR3 with reference TRBV7-9 and TRBJ2-3 gives the whole variable domain DTGVSQNPRHKITKRGQNVTFRCDPISEHNRLYWYRQTLGQGPEFLTYFQNEAQLEKSRLLSDRFSAERPKGSFSTLEIQRTEQGDSAMYLCASSSQGAGDTQYFGPGTRLTVL.

The chain couples TRBV7-8 to TRBJ2-2; maybe TRBD1 (5 bases). CDR3 length: 17 residues. Trimming shortened V by 1 base and J by 1 base, and 13 bases separated the two germline ends. Per germline, CDR1 SGHVS and CDR2 FQNEAQ. CDR3 nucleotide sequence: TGTGCCAGCAGCTTAGGGAAGGGGATACTGAACACCGGGGAGCTGTTTTTT. Translation: CASSLGKGILNTGELFF.